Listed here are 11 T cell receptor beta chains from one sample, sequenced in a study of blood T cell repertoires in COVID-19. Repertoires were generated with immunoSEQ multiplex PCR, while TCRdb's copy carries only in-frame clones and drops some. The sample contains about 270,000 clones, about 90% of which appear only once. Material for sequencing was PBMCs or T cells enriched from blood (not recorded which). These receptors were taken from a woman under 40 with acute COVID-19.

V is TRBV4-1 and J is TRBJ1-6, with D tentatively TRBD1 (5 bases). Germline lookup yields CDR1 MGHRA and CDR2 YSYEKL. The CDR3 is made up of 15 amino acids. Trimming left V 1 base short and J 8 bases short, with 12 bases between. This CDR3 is CASSQVGRGYSPLHF. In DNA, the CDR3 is TGCGCCAGCAGCCAAGTGGGTCGGGGGTATTCACCCCTCCACTTT.

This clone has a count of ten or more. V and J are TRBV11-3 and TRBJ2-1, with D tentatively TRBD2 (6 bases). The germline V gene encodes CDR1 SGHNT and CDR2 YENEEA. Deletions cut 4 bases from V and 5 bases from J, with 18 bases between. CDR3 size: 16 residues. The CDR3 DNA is TGTGCCAGCAGCTCACCTGTCGGGAGAACCAACAATGAGCAGTTCTTC. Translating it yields CASSSPVGRTNNEQFF. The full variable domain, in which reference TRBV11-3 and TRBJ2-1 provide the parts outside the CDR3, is EAGVVQSPRYKIIEKKQPVAFWCNPISGHNTLYWYLQNLGQGPELLIRYENEEAVDDSQLPKDRFSAERLKGVDSTLKIQPAELGDSAVYLCASSSPVGRTNNEQFFGPGTRLTVL.

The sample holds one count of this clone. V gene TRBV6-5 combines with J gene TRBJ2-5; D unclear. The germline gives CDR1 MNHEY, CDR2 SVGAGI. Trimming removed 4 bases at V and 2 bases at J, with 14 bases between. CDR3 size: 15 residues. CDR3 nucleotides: TGTGCCAGCAGTTCTTCCATAGTTACTCAAGAGACCCAGTACTTC. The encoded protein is CASSSSIVTQETQYF.

The chain's CDR3 is CASSLEGLAGLYNEQFF. CDR3 DNA: TGTGCCAGCAGCTTGGAGGGACTAGCGGGGCTATACAATGAGCAGTTCTTC. The chain employs TRBV5-6 and TRBJ2-1; 13 bases fit TRBD2. The CDR3 consists of 17 residues. Germline values: CDR1 SGHDT, CDR2 YYEEEE. V gave up 0 bases and J gave up 4 bases; unmatched junction bases: 4.

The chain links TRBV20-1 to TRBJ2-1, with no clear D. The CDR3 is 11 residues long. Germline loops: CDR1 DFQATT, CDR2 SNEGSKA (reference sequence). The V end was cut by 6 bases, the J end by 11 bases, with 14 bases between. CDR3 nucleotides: TGCAGTGCCACTAAGGTCTTGCAGCAGTTCTTC. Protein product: CSATKVLQQFF.

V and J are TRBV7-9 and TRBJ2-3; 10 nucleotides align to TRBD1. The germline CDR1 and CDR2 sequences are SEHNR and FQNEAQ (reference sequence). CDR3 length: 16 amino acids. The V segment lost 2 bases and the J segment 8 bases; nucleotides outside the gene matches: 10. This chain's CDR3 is CASSLPGQGTNGTQYF. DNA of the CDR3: TGTGCCAGCAGCTTACCGGGACAGGGGACAAATGGTACGCAGTATTTT. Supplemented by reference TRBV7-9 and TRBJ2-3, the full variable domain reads DTGVSQNPRHKITKRGQNVTFRCDPISEHNRLYWYRQTLGQGPEFLTYFQNEAQLEKSRLLSDRFSAERPKGSFSTLEIQRTEQGDSAMYLCASSLPGQGTNGTQYFGPGTRLTVL.

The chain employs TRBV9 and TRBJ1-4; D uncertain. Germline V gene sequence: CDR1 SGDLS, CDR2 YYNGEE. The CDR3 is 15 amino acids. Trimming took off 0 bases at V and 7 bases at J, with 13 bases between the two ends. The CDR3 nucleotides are TGTGCCAGCAGCGTAGCTCAGTCATCGGGTGAAAAACTGTTTTTT. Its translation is CASSVAQSSGEKLFF. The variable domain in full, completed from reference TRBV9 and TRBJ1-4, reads DSGVTQTPKHLITATGQRVTLRCSPRSGDLSVYWYQQSLDQGLQFLIQYYNGEERAKGNILERFSAQQFPDLHSELNLSSLELGDSALYFCASSVAQSSGEKLFFGSGTQLSVL.

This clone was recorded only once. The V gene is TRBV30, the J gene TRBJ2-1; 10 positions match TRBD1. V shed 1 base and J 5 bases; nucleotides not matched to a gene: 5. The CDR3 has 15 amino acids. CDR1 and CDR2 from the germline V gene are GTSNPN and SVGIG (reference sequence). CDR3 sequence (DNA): TGTGCCTGGAGTGGGGGACAGGGGATCGACAATGAGCAGTTCTTC. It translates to CAWSGGQGIDNEQFF.

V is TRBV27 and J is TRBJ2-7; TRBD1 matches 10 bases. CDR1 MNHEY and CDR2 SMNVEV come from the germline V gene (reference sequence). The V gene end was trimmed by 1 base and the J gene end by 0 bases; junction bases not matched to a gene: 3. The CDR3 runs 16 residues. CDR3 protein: CASSLLGQGFSYEQYF. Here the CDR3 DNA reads TGTGCCAGCAGTTTATTGGGACAGGGGTTCTCCTACGAGCAGTACTTC.

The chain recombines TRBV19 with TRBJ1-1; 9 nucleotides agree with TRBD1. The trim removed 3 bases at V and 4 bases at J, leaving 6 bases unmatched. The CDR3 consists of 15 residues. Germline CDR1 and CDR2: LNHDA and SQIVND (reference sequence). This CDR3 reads CASSILGQGSTEAFF. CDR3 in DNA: TGTGCCAGTAGTATTTTGGGACAGGGCTCCACTGAAGCTTTCTTT. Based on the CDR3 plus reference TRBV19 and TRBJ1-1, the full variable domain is DGGITQSPKYLFRKEGQNVTLSCEQNLNHDAMYWYRQDPGQGLRLIYYSQIVNDFQKGDIAEGYSVSREKKESFPLTVTSAQKNPTAFYLCASSILGQGSTEAFFGQGTRLTVV.

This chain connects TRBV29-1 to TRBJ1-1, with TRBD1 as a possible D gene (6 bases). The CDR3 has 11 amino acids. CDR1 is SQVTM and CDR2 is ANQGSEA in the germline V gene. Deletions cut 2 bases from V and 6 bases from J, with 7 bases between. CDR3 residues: CSVEQGPEAFF. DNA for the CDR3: TGCAGCGTTGAACAGGGGCCTGAAGCTTTCTTT.